This T cell receptor (beta chain) was captured in a study of T cell clones after liver transplantation. In the study overall: Third-party-reactive TCRbeta sequences from pre-transplant mixed lymphocyte reactions served as antigen-independent comparators. Draws occurred before transplant, before withdrawal, and after complete or failed withdrawal.

Study-level findings and limits: Conclusions were preliminary, with small, heterogeneous patient groups.

The CDR3 is made up of 14 amino acids. Germline CDR1 and CDR2: SGHNT and YYREEE (reference sequence). The V and J ends lost 4 bases and 2 bases respectively, with 12 bases between them. In the case of this clone: What it recognizes is unknown.

Here immunoSEQ multiplex PCR was the method, and the copy in TCRdb shows in-frame clones only, minus some. The table lists 68,000 or so clones, around 92% of them singletons. The genes are TRBV5-4 and TRBJ1-1; D call uncertain. The input for sequencing was CD4+ T cells from blood, taken less than 27 months after liver transplant. This TCR came from a human patient who received a liver transplant. The graft donor may account for some of the T cells. The DNA of the CDR3 is TGTGCCAGCAGCGCCCGGGCCTACAACACTGAAGCTTTCTTT. This translates into CASSARAYNTEAFF.